In this sample, the clone carrying this T cell receptor beta chain turned up many times. What it binds is not known. The data originate from a study of T cells in Graves' hyperthyroidism and ophthalmopathy. Study-wide results and caveats: Ophthalmopathy stood apart from stable hyperthyroidism in a 13 V-J model.

PBMCs were collected from a 10 ml volume of fresh peripheral blood. Researchers took RNA transcripts and amplified the TCR beta CDR3 regions from them. With the HTBI primer set, the TCR CDR3 went through a first round of RT-PCR. TCRdb re-called the multiplex PCR reads through MiXCR, storing one row per CDR3 protein. Of under 400,000 distinct CDR3 sequences listed, about 12% are singletons. Trimming cost V 3 bases and J 8 bases; bases outside gene matches: 13. The CDR3 sequence is 16 residues long. The sequencing input was blood. The chain couples TRBV12-3 or TRBV12-4 to TRBJ1-2, with 9 bases that match TRBD1. The clonotype comes from a woman aged 18-29 years with Graves' hyperthyroidism. CDR3 DNA sequence: TGTGCCAGCAGTTTGGGACAGGGAGGGGATTGGGGAGGCTACACCTTC. Residues: CASSLGQGGDWGGYTF.